What follows are 30 T cell receptor beta chains derived from one specimen sequenced in a study of prognosis after radiotherapy for stage I lung cancer. By two-round multiplex PCR, the TCR beta CDR3 was amplified from genomic DNA. Primers specific to each TRBV and TRBJ gene drove first-round PCR. MiXCR, run by TCRdb on the multiplex PCR reads, gives a single entry per CDR3 protein. Of 15,000 to 20,000 distinct CDR3 sequences in the sample, around 29% were seen once. This sample comprised PBMCs, obtained before or after stereotactic body radiation therapy (not recorded which). Receptors were obtained from a donor at least 50 years old with non-small cell lung cancer.

This clonotype was recorded at least ten times. V usage is TRBV2 and J usage is TRBJ2-7, with 9 bases aligning to TRBD1. Germline V gives CDR1 SNHLY, CDR2 FYNNEI. This CDR3 has 14 amino acids. The ends lost 6 bases at V and 7 bases at J; junction bases unmatched: 10. The CDR3 here is CASRVTGGSKEQYF. The CDR3 DNA follows: TGTGCCAGCAGGGTCACAGGGGGCTCGAAAGAGCAGTACTTC.

This clonotype appeared many times. The rearrangement links TRBV19 to TRBJ1-5, with D unclear. Trimming removed 6 bases at V and 3 bases at J, with 18 bases between. Per germline, CDR1 LNHDA and CDR2 SQIVND (reference sequence). The CDR3 covers 16 residues. Here the CDR3 DNA reads TGTGCCAGTAGGACGTATCTGGGGTTTGCCAATCAGCCCCAGCATTTT. Its translation is CASRTYLGFANQPQHF.

Note on this clonotype: Germline and junction disagree at one end, which may indicate a read error. The chain links TRBV28 to TRBJ2-1; 8 nucleotides line up with TRBD2. The length of the CDR3 is 14 residues. Germline V gene lookup returns CDR1 MDHEN and CDR2 SYDVKM. The CDR3 sequence: CTSEPSGGFDEQFF. The CDR3 DNA follows: TGTACCAGCGAACCTTCGGGGGGGTTTGATGAGCAGTTCTTC.

Of note for this clonotype: The junction differs from germline at one of its ends, possibly a read error. The J gene is TRBJ1-1, the V gene TRBV20-1; D unclear. This CDR3 contains 11 residues. CDR1 is DFQATT, CDR2 SNEGSKA, per germline (reference sequence). CDR3 protein: CSAICNTEAFF. The CDR3 DNA reads as TGCAGTGCTATTTGTAACACCGAAGCTTTCTTT.

The chain uses TRBV6-2 or TRBV6-3 and TRBJ2-3; D gene ambiguous. V was trimmed by 5 bases and J by 12 bases, leaving 24 bases between them. The CDR3 length is 15 residues. Looked up from germline, CDR1 is MNHEY and CDR2 is SVGEGT. CDR3 in amino acids: CASSGHGSPLRGQYF. CDR3 nucleotide sequence: TGTGCCAGCAGTGGCCATGGGTCCCCTCTTCGTGGACAGTATTTT.

This clonotype was picked up many times. J is TRBJ2-3 and V is TRBV6-1, with TRBD2 matching 11 bases. The V gene's germline CDR1 is MNHNS and CDR2 SASEGT. The V gene end was trimmed by 6 bases and the J gene end by 0 bases; junction bases not matched to a gene: 5. This CDR3 contains 16 residues. The CDR3 here is CASRERTSGSTDTQYF. The CDR3 nucleotides are TGTGCCAGCAGAGAAAGGACTAGCGGGAGCACAGATACGCAGTATTTT.

This clonotype was seen many times. The chain is built from TRBV7-2 and TRBJ2-7, with 7 nucleotides matching TRBD2. Germline trimming cut 1 base from V and 2 bases from J; bases unmatched to any gene: 11. Germline-derived CDR1 and CDR2 are SGHTA and FQGNSA. The CDR3 runs 17 residues. The CDR3 is CASSLDRGAGWTYEQYF. The CDR3 nucleotides read TGTGCCAGCAGCTTAGATCGCGGAGCGGGATGGACCTACGAGCAGTACTTC.

The sample holds many counts of this clonotype. The V call is TRBV7-9, the J call TRBJ1-1, with no clear D. Trimming took off 2 bases at V and 7 bases at J, with 11 bases between the two ends. The CDR3 has 13 amino acids. The germline V gene has CDR1 SEHNR and CDR2 FQNEAQ (reference sequence). CDR3 sequence: CASSLLVRIEAFF. The CDR3 DNA is TGTGCCAGCAGCTTATTAGTCCGTATTGAAGCTTTCTTT.

This clonotype was recorded many times. V gene TRBV6-1 combines with J gene TRBJ2-1; TRBD2 matches at 11 bases. Germline CDR1 reads MNHNS; CDR2 reads SASEGT. V shed 2 bases and J 9 bases; nucleotides not matched to a gene: 6. The CDR3 runs 15 residues. Here the CDR3 reads CASSETSGSPFEQFF. The CDR3 bases are TGTGCCAGCAGTGAAACTAGCGGGAGCCCTTTTGAGCAGTTCTTC.

This clonotype has a count of ten or more. The V call is TRBV7-8, the J call TRBJ2-7; TRBD1 aligns across 10 bases. V was clipped by 1 base and J by 6 bases; unmatched bases: 3. CDR3 size: 14 residues. Germline values: CDR1 SGHVS, CDR2 FQNEAQ. The chain's CDR3 is CASSLDGTGVEQYF. CDR3 DNA: TGTGCCAGCAGCTTAGACGGGACAGGGGTCGAGCAGTACTTC.

The chain has TRBV6-1 and TRBJ2-1; 8 nucleotides match TRBD2. The V segment lost 6 bases and the J segment 8 bases; nucleotides outside the gene matches: 9. The CDR3 has 14 residues. The germline CDR1 and CDR2 sequences are MNHNS and SASEGT. The CDR3 reads CASSLSSGSDEQFF. CDR3 sequence (DNA): TGTGCCAGCAGCCTGTCTAGCGGGTCGGATGAGCAGTTCTTC.

For this clonotype: A far larger clone is one base from this, pointing to a likely read error. This CDR3 fails to terminate in the conserved phenylalanine or tryptophan, so it likely reflects a read error. The J gene is TRBJ2-5, the V gene TRBV19, with D possibly matching TRBD1 (6 bases). The J call may be faulty, since TRBJ2-1 better matches the DNA end. Germline V lookup: CDR1 LNHDA, CDR2 SQIVND (reference sequence). The CDR3 is 15 amino acids. The chain's CDR3 is CASSIPDRDVGEQFL. CDR3 nucleotide sequence: TGTGCCAGTAGTATACCGGACAGAGACGTGGGTGAGCAGTTCTTA.

This clonotype has a count of ten or more. The chain recombines TRBV5-8 with TRBJ2-1, with 11 nucleotides matching TRBD1. Germline assignment: CDR1 SGHTS and CDR2 YDEGEE. V lost 0 bases to trimming and J lost 4 bases; unmatched junction nucleotides: 3. The CDR3 has 16 amino acids. DNA for the CDR3: TGTGCCAGCAGCTTGGGGACAGGGGGCGATTACAATGAGCAGTTCTTC. This translates into CASSLGTGGDYNEQFF.

The CDR3 nucleotides are TGTGCCAGCAGCCTGGGACTAGCGGGAGGTACCCACTACGAGCAGTACTTC. It encodes CASSLGLAGGTHYEQYF. The chain employs TRBV11-2 and TRBJ2-7, with 15 bases matching TRBD2. The V segment lost 5 bases and the J segment 3 bases; nucleotides outside the gene matches: 8. The CDR3 sequence is 17 residues long. Germline V gene data show CDR1 as SGHAT and CDR2 as FQNNGV.

A few counts support this clonotype. A much larger clone lies a single base off, so this may be a read error. The chain uses TRBV19 and TRBJ2-7, with 8 bases identical to TRBD1. CDR3 length: 13 residues. J was trimmed by 9 bases and V by 4 bases; bases with no gene match: 8. Germline assignment: CDR1 LNHDA and CDR2 SQIVND (reference sequence). DNA for the CDR3: TGTGCCAGTAGTACCTGGACAGGGAGCGGGCAGTACTTC. Its translation: CASSTWTGSGQYF.

This clonotype was seen many times. CDR3: CASSPPGGPTDTQYF. The CDR3, as DNA: TGTGCCAGCTCACCGCCAGGGGGCCCGACAGATACGCAGTATTTT. This rearrangement joins TRBV18 to TRBJ2-3, with 8 bases fitting TRBD1. The CDR3 has 15 amino acids. Losses at the gene ends were 3 bases for V and 3 bases for J; bases not matched to a gene: 5. Germline CDR1 and CDR2: KGHSH and LQKENI. Together with reference TRBV18 and TRBJ2-3, the CDR3 gives the full variable domain: NAGVMQNPRHLVRRRGQEARLRCSPMKGHSHVYWYRQLPEEGLKFMVYLQKENIIDESGMPKERFSAEFPKEGPSILRIQQVVRGDSAAYFCASSPPGGPTDTQYFGPGTRLTVL.

To note about this clonotype: The CDR3 does not end in the conserved phenylalanine or tryptophan, so this is likely a read error. The rearrangement uses TRBV5-4 and TRBJ2-7; the D is unclear. Deletions cut 0 bases from V and 4 bases from J, with 5 bases between. The V gene's germline CDR1 is SGHNT and CDR2 YYREEE (reference sequence). CDR3 length equals 12 residues. The CDR3 reads CASSLGGYEQYS. For the CDR3, the DNA is TGTGCCAGCAGCTTGGGTGGGTACGAGCAGTACTCC.

On this clonotype itself: Without the conserved terminal phenylalanine or tryptophan, this CDR3 likely stems from a read error. This rearrangement joins TRBV4-2 to TRBJ2-6; D is unclear. This CDR3 has 16 residues. The germline V and J ends were trimmed by 0 bases and 1 base, with 7 bases remaining between them. In germline, CDR1 is LGHNA, CDR2 YNFKEQ. In DNA, the CDR3 is TGTGCCAGCAGCCAAGATCGCGAGTCTGGGGCCAACGTCCTGACTCTC. Translation gives CASSQDRESGANVLTL.

This clonotype was observed many times. This chain links TRBV19 with TRBJ2-1; a possible D gene is TRBD2 (5 bases). Trimming took off 4 bases at V and 4 bases at J, with 14 bases between the two ends. The CDR3 has 15 amino acids. CDR1 is LNHDA, CDR2 SQIVND, per germline (reference sequence). The CDR3 DNA follows: TGTGCCAGTAGTACCGCCAGGACTTATTACAATGAGCAGTTCTTC. Its protein is CASSTARTYYNEQFF.

This clonotype was observed at least ten times. The conserved phenylalanine or tryptophan is not found at the CDR3 terminus, so this likely reflects a read error. The chain combines TRBV2 with TRBJ2-1; 8 bases are a match to TRBD2. V was clipped by 5 bases and J by 3 bases; unmatched bases: 9. CDR1 SNHLY and CDR2 FYNNEI come from the germline V gene. CDR3 length: 16 amino acids. As DNA, the CDR3 is TGTGCCAGCAGTTCAGCGAGGGCGGGAGGCTACAATGAGCAGTTCCTC. It translates to CASSSARAGGYNEQFL.

The table lists this clonotype with a count of one. The genes are TRBV3-1 and TRBJ2-7, with D unresolved. The CDR3 has 14 amino acids. V was clipped by 1 base and J by 0 bases, with 7 bases between them. Germline V gene sequence: CDR1 LGHDT, CDR2 YNNKEL (reference sequence). The CDR3 here is CASSQVGISYEQYF. The CDR3 nucleotides are TGTGCCAGCAGCCAAGTCGGCATCTCCTACGAGCAGTACTTC.

This clonotype qualifies as medium-sized. The chain uses TRBV4-3 and TRBJ2-1; D may correspond to TRBD1 or TRBD2 (5 bases each). Germline lookup yields CDR1 LGHNA and CDR2 YSLEER. The germline V and J ends were trimmed by 4 bases and 4 bases, with 14 bases remaining between them. The CDR3 is made up of 15 amino acids. The CDR3: CASSLGRNPYNEQFF. The CDR3 DNA sequence: TGCGCCAGCAGCCTGGGACGAAACCCTTACAATGAGCAGTTCTTC.

Note on this clonotype: This could be a read error, since a much larger clone is one nucleotide away. The V and J genes are TRBV2 and TRBJ2-1; a possible D gene is TRBD2 (6 bases). Germline CDR1 reads SNHLY; CDR2 reads FYNNEI. The CDR3 has 13 residues. CDR3 coding DNA: TGTACCAGCACGCGGGACCCAGCCAATGAGCAGTTCTTC. It encodes CTSTRDPANEQFF.

By share, this clonotype ranks as medium-sized. V usage is TRBV12-3 or TRBV12-4 and J usage is TRBJ2-7; maybe TRBD2 (5 bases). The length of the CDR3 is 13 residues. With 1 base removed from V and 7 bases from J, the gap between germline ends came to 11 bases. CDR3 DNA sequence: TGTGCCAGCAGTTTAGGTGGGGAGAGGGAGCAGTACTTC. It specifies CASSLGGEREQYF.

This clonotype was found many times. The genes are TRBV19 and TRBJ2-7; D gene ambiguous. The CDR3 consists of 14 residues. Trimming shortened V by 7 bases and J by 3 bases, and 16 bases separated the two germline ends. Per the germline V gene, CDR1 is LNHDA and CDR2 is SQIVND (reference sequence). CDR3 residues: CASKAQALNYEQYF. CDR3 nucleotide sequence: TGTGCCAGTAAGGCTCAGGCCCTGAACTACGAGCAGTACTTC.

The V and J genes are TRBV4-1 and TRBJ2-7; 15 bases agree with TRBD2. The CDR3 spans 16 residues. J lost 1 base, V lost 3 bases, and 1 base had no gene match. Germline assignment: CDR1 MGHRA and CDR2 YSYEKL. CDR3 DNA sequence: TGCGCCAGCAGCCAGGGGACTAGCGGGAGGTCCTACGAGCAGTACTTC. Translated: CASSQGTSGRSYEQYF.

At least ten counts were recorded for this clonotype. The rearrangement joins TRBV20-1 to TRBJ2-1; D is ambiguous. Germline V gives CDR1 DFQATT, CDR2 SNEGSKA (reference sequence). V lost 2 bases, J lost 4 bases, and 9 bases lay in between. The CDR3 runs to 13 residues. The CDR3 DNA reads TGCAGTGCTAGACAGATACTGTACAATGAGCAGTTCTTC. It codes for CSARQILYNEQFF.

Points on this clonotype: This likely came from a read error, as a far larger clone is one base away. The CDR3: CASSDSFFQVGHEQFF. DNA for the CDR3: TGTGCCAGCAGTGACTCATTTTTCCAGGTGGGGCATGAGCAGTTCTTC. This sequence joins TRBV6-1 and TRBJ2-1; tentatively, D is TRBD1 (5 bases). This CDR3 contains 16 residues. V was clipped by 3 bases and J by 8 bases, with 20 bases between them. Germline CDR1 reads MNHNS; CDR2 reads SASEGT.

This clonotype was detected once. This chain joins TRBV6-4 and TRBJ2-3; tentative D call: TRBD2 (6 bases). CDR3 length: 15 residues. Germline V gene sequence: CDR1 MRHNA, CDR2 SNTAGT. V gave up 7 bases and J gave up 0 bases, with 14 bases separating them. Written as DNA, the CDR3 is TGTGCCAGCATTTACGGCGGGACTAGCACAGATACGCAGTATTTT. The encoded protein is CASIYGGTSTDTQYF.

This clonotype was observed many times. V and J are TRBV5-6 and TRBJ2-7; D uncertain. The germline CDR1 and CDR2 sequences are SGHDT and YYEEEE. The CDR3 has 15 amino acids. Trimming left V 2 bases short and J 6 bases short, with 18 bases between. The CDR3 is CASSFGVTFITEQYF. The CDR3 bases are TGTGCCAGCAGCTTCGGTGTTACCTTTATTACCGAGCAGTACTTC.